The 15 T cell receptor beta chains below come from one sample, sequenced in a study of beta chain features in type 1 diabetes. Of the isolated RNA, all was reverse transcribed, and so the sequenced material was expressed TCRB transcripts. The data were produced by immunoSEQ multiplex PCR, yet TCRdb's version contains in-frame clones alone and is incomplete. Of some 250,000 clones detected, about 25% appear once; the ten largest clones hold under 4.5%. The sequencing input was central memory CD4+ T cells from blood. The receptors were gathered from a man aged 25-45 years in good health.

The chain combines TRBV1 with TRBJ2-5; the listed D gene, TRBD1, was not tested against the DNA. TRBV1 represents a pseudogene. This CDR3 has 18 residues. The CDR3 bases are TGCACCAGCAGCCAAGATCGTCGTGGGCCTTACCCTGGGGAGACCCAGTACTTC. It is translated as CTSSQDRRGPYPGETQYF.

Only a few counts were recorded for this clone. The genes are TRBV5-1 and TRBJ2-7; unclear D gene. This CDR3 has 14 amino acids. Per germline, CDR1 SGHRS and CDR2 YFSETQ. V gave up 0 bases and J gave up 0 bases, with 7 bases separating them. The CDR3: CASSLVGGSYEQYF. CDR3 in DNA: TGCGCCAGCAGCTTGGTTGGCGGCTCCTACGAGCAGTACTTC.

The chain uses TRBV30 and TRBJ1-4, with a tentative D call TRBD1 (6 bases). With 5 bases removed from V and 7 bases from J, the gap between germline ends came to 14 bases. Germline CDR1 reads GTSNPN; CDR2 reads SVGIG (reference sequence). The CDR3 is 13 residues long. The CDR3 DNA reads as TGTGCCTGGGCCACAGGGCGACTTGAAAAACTGTTTTTT. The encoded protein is CAWATGRLEKLFF.

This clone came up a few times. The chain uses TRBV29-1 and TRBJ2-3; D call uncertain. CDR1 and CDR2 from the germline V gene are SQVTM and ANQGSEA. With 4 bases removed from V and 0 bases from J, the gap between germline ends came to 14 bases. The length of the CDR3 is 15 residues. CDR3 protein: CSVVERRPSTDTQYF. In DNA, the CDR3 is TGCAGCGTTGTTGAGCGCCGACCTAGCACAGATACGCAGTATTTT.

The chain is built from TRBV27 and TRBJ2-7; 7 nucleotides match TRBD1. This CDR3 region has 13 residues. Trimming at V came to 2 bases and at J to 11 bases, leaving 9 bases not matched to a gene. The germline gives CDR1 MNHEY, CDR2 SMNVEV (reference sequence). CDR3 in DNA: TGTGCCAGCAGTTTAGGCAGGGGGATACGAAAGTACTTC. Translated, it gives CASSLGRGIRKYF.

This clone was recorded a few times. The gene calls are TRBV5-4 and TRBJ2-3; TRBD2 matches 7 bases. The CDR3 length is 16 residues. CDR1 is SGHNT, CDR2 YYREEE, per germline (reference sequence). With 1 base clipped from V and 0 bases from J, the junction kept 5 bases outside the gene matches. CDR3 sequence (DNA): TGTGCCAGCAGCTTGTACTCTAGCGGTAGCACAGATACGCAGTATTTT. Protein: CASSLYSSGSTDTQYF.

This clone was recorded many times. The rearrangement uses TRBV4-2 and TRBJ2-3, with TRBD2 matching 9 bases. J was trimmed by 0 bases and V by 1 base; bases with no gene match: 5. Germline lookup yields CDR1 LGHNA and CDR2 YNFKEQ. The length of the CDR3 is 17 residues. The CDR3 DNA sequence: TGTGCCAGCAGCCAAGGGGCTAGCGGGATGAGCACAGATACGCAGTATTTT. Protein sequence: CASSQGASGMSTDTQYF.

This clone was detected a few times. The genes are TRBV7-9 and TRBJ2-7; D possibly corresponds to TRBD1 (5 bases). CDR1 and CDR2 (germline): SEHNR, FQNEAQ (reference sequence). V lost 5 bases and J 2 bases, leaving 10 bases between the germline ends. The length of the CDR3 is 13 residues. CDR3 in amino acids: CASSPDNPYEQYF. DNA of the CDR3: TGTGCCAGCAGCCCGGACAATCCCTACGAGCAGTACTTC.

CDR3 loop: CSVEALPTGEAFF. In nucleotides, the CDR3 is TGCAGCGTTGAAGCCCTACCGACAGGAGAAGCTTTCTTT. V is TRBV29-1 and J is TRBJ1-1; TRBD1 is a possible D gene (6 bases). With 1 base removed from V and 8 bases from J, the gap between germline ends came to 14 bases. The length of the CDR3 is 13 residues. Germline values: CDR1 SQVTM, CDR2 ANQGSEA. Using reference TRBV29-1 and TRBJ1-1 for the parts outside the CDR3, the full variable domain is SAVISQKPSRDICQRGTSLTIQCQVDSQVTMMFWYRQQPGQSLTLIATANQGSEATYESGFVIDKFPISRPNLTFSTLTVSNMSPEDSSIYLCSVEALPTGEAFFGQGTRLTVV.

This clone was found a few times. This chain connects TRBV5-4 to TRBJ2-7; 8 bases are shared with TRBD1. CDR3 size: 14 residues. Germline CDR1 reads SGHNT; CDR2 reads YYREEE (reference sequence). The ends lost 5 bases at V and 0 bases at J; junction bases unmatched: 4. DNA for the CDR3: TGTGCCAGCAGATCGGACAGGGCCTCCTACGAGCAGTACTTC. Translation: CASRSDRASYEQYF.

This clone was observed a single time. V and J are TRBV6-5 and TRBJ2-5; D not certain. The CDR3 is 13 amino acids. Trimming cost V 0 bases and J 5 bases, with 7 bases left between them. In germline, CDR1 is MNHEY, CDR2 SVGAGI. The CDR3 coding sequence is TGTGCCAGCAGTTACTCTACCGGGGAGACCCAGTACTTC. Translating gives CASSYSTGETQYF.

This CDR3 is CSAGFGTEAFF. DNA for the CDR3: TGCAGCGCAGGGTTCGGCACTGAAGCTTTCTTT. This chain uses TRBV29-1 with TRBJ1-1; D perhaps matches TRBD1 (5 bases). Germline assignment: CDR1 SQVTM and CDR2 ANQGSEA. The CDR3 is 11 amino acids. Trimming left V 7 bases short and J 4 bases short, with 10 bases between.

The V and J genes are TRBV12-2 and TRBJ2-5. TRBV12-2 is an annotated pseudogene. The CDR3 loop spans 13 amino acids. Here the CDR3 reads CASRLVPEETQYF. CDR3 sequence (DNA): TGTGCAAGTCGCTTAGTCCCAGAGGAGACCCAGTACTTC.

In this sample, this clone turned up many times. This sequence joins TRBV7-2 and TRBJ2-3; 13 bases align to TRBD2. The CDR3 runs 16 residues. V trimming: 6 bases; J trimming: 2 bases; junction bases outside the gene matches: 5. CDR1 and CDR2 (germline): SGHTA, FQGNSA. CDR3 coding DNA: TGTGCCAGCAGACCGACTAGCGGGGGGAACACAGATACGCAGTATTTT. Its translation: CASRPTSGGNTDTQYF.

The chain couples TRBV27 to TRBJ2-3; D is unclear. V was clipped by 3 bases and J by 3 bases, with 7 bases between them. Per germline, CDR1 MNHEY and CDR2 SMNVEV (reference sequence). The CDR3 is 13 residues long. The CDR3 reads CASSFAATDTQYF. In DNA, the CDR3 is TGTGCCAGCAGTTTCGCCGCTACAGATACGCAGTATTTT.